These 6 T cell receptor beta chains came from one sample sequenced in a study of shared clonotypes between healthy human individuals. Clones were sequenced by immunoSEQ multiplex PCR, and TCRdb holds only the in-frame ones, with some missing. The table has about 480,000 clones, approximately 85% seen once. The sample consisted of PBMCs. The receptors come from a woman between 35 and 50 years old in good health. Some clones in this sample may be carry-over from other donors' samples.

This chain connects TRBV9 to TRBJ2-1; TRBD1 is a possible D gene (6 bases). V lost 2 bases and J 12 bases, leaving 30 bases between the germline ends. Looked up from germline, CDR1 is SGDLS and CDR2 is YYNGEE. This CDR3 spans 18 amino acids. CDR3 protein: CASSVTTGFAQNEPWQFF. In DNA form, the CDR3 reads TGTGCCAGCAGCGTGACTACAGGGTTCGCGCAGAATGAGCCATGGCAGTTCTTC.

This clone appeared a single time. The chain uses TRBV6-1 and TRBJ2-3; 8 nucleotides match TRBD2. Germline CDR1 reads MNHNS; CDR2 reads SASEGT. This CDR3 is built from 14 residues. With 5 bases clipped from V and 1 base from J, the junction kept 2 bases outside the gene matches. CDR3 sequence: CASSLTSGTDTQYF. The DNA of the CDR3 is TGTGCCAGCAGTTTGACTAGCGGCACAGATACGCAGTATTTT.

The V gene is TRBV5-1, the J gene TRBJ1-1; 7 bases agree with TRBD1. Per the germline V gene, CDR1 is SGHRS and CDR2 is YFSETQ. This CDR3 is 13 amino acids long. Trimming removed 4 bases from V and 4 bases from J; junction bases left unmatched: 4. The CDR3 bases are TGCGCCAGCAGCGAATCAGGGGGCACTGAAGCTTTCTTT. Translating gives CASSESGGTEAFF.

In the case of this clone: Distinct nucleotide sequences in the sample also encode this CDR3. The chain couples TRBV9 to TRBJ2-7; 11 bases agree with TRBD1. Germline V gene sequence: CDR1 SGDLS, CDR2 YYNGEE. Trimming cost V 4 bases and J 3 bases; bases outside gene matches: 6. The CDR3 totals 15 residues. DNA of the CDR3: TGTGCCAGCAGCCCTGCGGGGACAGGGGGCTACGAGCAGTACTTC. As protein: CASSPAGTGGYEQYF.

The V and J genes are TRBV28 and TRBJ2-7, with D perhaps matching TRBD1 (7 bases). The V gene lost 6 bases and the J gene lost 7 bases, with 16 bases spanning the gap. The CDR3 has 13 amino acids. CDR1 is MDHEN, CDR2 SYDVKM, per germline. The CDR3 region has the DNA TGTGCCAGCAGCTACCCACAGGGGAGGGAGCAGTACTTC. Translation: CASSYPQGREQYF.

CDR3 DNA: TGTGCCAGCTCACAGGGGTTGGAGACCGGGGAGCTGTTTTTT. It yields the protein CASSQGLETGELFF. The genes are TRBV18 and TRBJ2-2; tentatively, D is TRBD1 (5 bases). Trimming took off 4 bases at V and 5 bases at J, with 11 bases between the two ends. From germline, CDR1 is KGHSH and CDR2 LQKENI. The CDR3 consists of 14 residues.